This TCR beta chain derives from a study of immune evolution from preneoplasia to lung adenocarcinoma. Regarding the study as a whole: T cell clonality was higher in KRAS-mutant than EGFR-mutant or wild-type nodules.

Profiling relied on immunoSEQ multiplex PCR, and the TCRdb table lists in-frame clones only, not all of them. The sample includes 15,000 or so clones, around 86% of them seen just once. Two lung cancer pathologists independently confirmed each histologic diagnosis. After pathologic assessment, macro-dissection selected premalignant or tumor cells for extraction. Trimming took 9 bases from V and 0 from J; bases not matched to a gene: 4. Germline CDR1 reads LNHDA; CDR2 reads SQIVND (reference sequence). The CDR3 extends over 14 amino acids. This clone is a singleton in its sample. Its antigen remains unknown.

The chain employs TRBV19 and TRBJ2-3; TRBD2 agrees at 9 bases. The TCR originated in an older donor with lung adenocarcinoma. The sequenced material came from FFPE lung adenocarcinoma in situ tissue. This CDR3 is CASTGLASTDTQYF. The DNA for the CDR3 is TGTGCCAGCACGGGACTAGCTAGCACAGATACGCAGTATTTT.